The source of this T cell receptor (beta chain) is a study of tumor-infiltrating lymphocytes in primary liver carcinoma. Study-wide points: Researchers found tumor-adjacent and tumor-blood pairs overlapped less than tumor region pairs.

Unsorted whole blood supplied the blood RNA, and germline DNA was isolated too. TCR beta cDNA came from roughly 550 ng total RNA, primed with a constant-region primer. Construction of TCR beta libraries relied on three successive nested multiplex PCR rounds employing slightly modified ARM-PCR. Each CDR3 protein gets one entry after TCRdb re-called the multiplex PCR reads with MiXCR. The sample includes 300,000 to 400,000 distinct CDR3 sequences, less than 70% seen only once; the top ten take 5.5% to 8%. In regard to this clonotype: Its antigen remains unknown. The junction differs from germline at one of its ends, possibly a read error.

The sample was peripheral blood. The sequence was obtained from a middle-aged man with primary liver carcinoma and hepatitis B virus infection.

CDR3 nucleotides: TGTACCAGCAAACCGCCGGGGATTTACTATGGCTACACCTTC. Translating it yields CTSKPPGIYYGYTF. The chain links TRBV12-3 or TRBV12-4 to TRBJ1-2; unclear D gene. This CDR3 has 14 residues.